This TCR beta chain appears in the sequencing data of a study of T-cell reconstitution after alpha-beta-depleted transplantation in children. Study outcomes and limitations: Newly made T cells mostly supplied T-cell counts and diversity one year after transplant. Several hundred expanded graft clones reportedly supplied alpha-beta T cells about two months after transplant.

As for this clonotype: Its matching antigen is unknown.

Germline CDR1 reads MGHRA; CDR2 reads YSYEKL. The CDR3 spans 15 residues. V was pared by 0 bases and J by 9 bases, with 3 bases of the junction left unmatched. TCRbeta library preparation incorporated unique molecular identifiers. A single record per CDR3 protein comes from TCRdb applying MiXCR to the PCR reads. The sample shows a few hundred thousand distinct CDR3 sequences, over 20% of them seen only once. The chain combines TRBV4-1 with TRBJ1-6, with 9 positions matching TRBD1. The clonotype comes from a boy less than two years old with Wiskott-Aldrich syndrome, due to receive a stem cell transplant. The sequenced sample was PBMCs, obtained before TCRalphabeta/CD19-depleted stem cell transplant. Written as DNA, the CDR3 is TGCGCCAGCAGCCAAGAGACAGGGGGTTTTTCACCCCTCCACTTT. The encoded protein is CASSQETGGFSPLHF.